The clone carrying this TCR beta chain was detected only a few times. Its matching antigen is unknown. The data stem from a study of identical twins. Broader study findings: Analyses based on zero insertions could be partly confounded by invariant MAIT and iNKT cells. Beta clonotypes that were abundant in cord blood contained fewer insertions, a pattern absent from memory repertoires. Recombination models fit unrelated individuals' TCR alpha sharing but underestimated twins'.

Donors were all healthy Caucasians. V was shortened by 2 bases and J by 2 bases, with 10 bases between the two germline ends. Germline CDR1 and CDR2: SGHRS and YFSETQ. The CDR3 consists of 14 residues. From the 5' RACE reads, TCRdb called clonotypes with MiXCR, one entry per CDR3 protein. The repertoire holds more than 400,000 distinct CDR3 sequences, nearly 15% seen once, with roughly 0.43% in the top ten. In addition, the sample was reused for a study of yellow fever vaccine responses in identical twins.

The receptor comes from a woman aged 18 to 35 in good health. The chain links TRBV5-1 to TRBJ1-1; D call uncertain. Sequencing used CD4+ T cells sorted from blood. The CDR3 region is CASSFSTVNTEAFF. DNA of the CDR3: TGCGCCAGCAGCTTCTCTACAGTAAACACTGAAGCTTTCTTT.